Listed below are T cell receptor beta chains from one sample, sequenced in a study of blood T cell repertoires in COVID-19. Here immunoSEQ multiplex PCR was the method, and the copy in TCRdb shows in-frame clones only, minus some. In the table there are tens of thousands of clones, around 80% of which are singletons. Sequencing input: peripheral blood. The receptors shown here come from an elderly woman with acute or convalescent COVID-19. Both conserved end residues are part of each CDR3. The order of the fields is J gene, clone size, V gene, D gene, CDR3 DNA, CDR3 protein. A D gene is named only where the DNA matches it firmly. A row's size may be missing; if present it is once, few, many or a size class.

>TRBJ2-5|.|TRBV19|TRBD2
TGTGCCAGTAGTATAAGGGGAGGGAATAAAGGGGAGACCCAGTACTTC
CASSIRGGNKGETQYF
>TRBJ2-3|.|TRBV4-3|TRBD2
TGCGCCAGCAGCCAAAATCTAGCGGGAACTAGCACAGATACGCAGTATTTT
CASSQNLAGTSTDTQYF
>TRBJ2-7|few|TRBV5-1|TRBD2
TGCGCCAGCAGCTTAACTAGCGGGTCAATGTACGAGCAGTACTTC
CASSLTSGSMYEQYF
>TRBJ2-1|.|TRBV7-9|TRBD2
TGTGCCAGCAGCGGGGAGCGGGAGGGCCTCTACAATGAGCAGTTCTTC
CASSGEREGLYNEQFF
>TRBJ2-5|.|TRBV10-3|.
TGTGCCATCAGTGTCGGGCCAGGGCAAGAGACCCAGTACTTC
CAISVGPGQETQYF
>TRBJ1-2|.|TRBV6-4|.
TGTGCCAGCGGGGAGAACTATGGCTACACCTTC
CASGENYGYTF
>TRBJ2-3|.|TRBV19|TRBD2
TGTGCCAGTAGTATCGAAGGCGGGAGGGCCGACACGCAGTATTTT
CASSIEGGRADTQYF
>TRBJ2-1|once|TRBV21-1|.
TGTGCCAGCAGCATGCGGGGGAGCTCCTACAATGAGCAGTTCTTC
CASSMRGSSYNEQFF
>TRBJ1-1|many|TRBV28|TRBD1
TGTGCCAGCAGTTTTCAGGGGGGCACCACTGAAGCTTTCTTT
CASSFQGGTTEAFF
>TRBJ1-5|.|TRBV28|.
TGTGCCAGCAGGACTCCGGGGGGGAATCAGCCCCAGCATTTT
CASRTPGGNQPQHF
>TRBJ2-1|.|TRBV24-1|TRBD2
TGTGCCACCAGTGACCAACTAGCGGAGGGGAATGAGCAGTTCTTC
CATSDQLAEGNEQFF
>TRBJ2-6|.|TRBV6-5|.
TGTGCCAGCGGACCGCTAGGGGTTGGGGCCAACGTCCTGACTTTC
CASGPLGVGANVLTF
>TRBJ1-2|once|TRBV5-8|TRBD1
TGTGCCAGCAGCTTTGGGGGACAGGGCCGGGGCTACACCTTC
CASSFGGQGRGYTF
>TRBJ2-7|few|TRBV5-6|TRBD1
TGTGCCAGCAGCTTCAGTTGGGACAGGGGGGTTGCCGAGCAGTACTTC
CASSFSWDRGVAEQYF
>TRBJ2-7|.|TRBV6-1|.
TGTGCCAGCAGTGAAGGGGGGTGGGGCAGGAGGGCAAACGAGCAGTACTTC
CASSEGGWGRRANEQYF
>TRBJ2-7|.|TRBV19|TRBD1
TGTGCCAGTAGTATAGATCGACAGGGGAGGGAGCAGTACTTC
CASSIDRQGREQYF
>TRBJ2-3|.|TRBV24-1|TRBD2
TGTGCCACCAGTGAAATGCGACTAGCGGACCGCACAGATACGCAGTATTTT
CATSEMRLADRTDTQYF
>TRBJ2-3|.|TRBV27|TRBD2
TGTGCCAGCAGCCTCGGGACTAGCGGGATCGGGCAGTATTTT
CASSLGTSGIGQYF
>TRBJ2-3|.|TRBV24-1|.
TGTGCCACCAGTGATTTGTCGACAGATACGCAGTATTTT
CATSDLSTDTQYF
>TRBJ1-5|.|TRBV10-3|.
TGTGCCATCAGTAACGGGATTCCGAATCAGCCCCAGCATTTT
CAISNGIPNQPQHF
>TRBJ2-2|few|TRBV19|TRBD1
TGTGCCAGTAGTACGCAACCAAGCGGACAGGGGGCCGGGGAGCTGTTTTTT
CASSTQPSGQGAGELFF
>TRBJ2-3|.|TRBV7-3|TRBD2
TGTGCCAGCAGCTTACACCCTCCTGGGGCGGGAGGGGGCACAGATACGCAGTATTTT
CASSLHPPGAGGGTDTQYF
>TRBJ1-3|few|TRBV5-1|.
TGCGCCAGCAGCTTGGACTCCTCCGCTGGAAACACCATATATTTT
CASSLDSSAGNTIYF
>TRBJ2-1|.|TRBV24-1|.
TGTGCCACCAGTGATTTGCCGTCAGGGCCCAATGAGCAGTTCTTC
CATSDLPSGPNEQFF
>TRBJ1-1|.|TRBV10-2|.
TGCGCCAGCAGCACAGGGAGGGGCACTGAAGCTTTCTTT
CASSTGRGTEAFF
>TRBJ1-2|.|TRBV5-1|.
TGCGCCAGCAGCTTGGACAGCTCGACTAACTATGGCTACACCTTC
CASSLDSSTNYGYTF